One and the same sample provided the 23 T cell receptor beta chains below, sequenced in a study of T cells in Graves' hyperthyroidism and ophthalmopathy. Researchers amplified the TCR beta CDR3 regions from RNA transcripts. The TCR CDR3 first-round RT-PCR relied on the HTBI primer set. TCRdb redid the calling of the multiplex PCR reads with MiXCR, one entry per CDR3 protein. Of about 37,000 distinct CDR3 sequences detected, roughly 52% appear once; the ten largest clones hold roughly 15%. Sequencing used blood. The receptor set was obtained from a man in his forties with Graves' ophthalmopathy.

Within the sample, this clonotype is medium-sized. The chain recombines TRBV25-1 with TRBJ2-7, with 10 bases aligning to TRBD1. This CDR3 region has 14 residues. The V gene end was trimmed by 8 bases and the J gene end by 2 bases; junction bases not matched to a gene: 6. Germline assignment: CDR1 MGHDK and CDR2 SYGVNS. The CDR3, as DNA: TGTGCCAGCCCCGGACAGGGGGAAACCTACGAGCAGTACTTC. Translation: CASPGQGETYEQYF.

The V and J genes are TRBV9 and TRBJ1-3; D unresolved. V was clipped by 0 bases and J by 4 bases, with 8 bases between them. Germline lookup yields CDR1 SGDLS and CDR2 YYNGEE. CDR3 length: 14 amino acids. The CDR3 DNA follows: TGTGCCAGCAGCGTAGCGACGTCAGGAAACACCATATATTTT. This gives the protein CASSVATSGNTIYF.

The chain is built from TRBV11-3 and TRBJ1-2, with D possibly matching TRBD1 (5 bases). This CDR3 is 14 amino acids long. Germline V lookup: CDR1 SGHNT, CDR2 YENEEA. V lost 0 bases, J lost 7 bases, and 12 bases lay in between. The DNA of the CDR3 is TGTGCCAGCAGCTTAGAGCAAGGTGGGGGTGGCTACACCTTC. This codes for CASSLEQGGGGYTF.

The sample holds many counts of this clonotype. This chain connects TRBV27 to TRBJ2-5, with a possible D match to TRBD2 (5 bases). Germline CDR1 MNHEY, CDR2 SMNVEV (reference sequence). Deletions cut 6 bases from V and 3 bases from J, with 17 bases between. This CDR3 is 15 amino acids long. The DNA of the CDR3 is TGTGCCAGCAGAACCCGGGGTCTTACCAAAGAGACCCAGTACTTC. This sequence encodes CASRTRGLTKETQYF.

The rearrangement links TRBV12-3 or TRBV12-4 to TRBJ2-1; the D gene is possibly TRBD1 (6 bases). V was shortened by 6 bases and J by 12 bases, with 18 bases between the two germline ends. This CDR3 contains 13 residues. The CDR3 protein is CASSSHRAGGQFF. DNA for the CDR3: TGTGCCAGCAGCAGCCACAGGGCTGGTGGGCAGTTCTTC.

For the CDR3, the DNA is TGTGCCAGCAGCCGTTTTAGGCGGGACAGCTCCGGCTACACCTTC. It is translated as CASSRFRRDSSGYTF. The chain is built from TRBV7-3 and TRBJ1-2, with 7 bases aligning to TRBD1. Germline V lookup: CDR1 SGHTA, CDR2 FQGTGA. J gave up 8 bases and V 5 bases, and 14 bases lay outside the gene matches. The CDR3 covers 15 residues.

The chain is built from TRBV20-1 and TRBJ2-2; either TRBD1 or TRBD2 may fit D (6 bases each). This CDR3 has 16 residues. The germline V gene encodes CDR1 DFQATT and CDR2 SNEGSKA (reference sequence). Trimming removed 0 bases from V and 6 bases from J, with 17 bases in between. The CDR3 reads CSARDGAGTNSGELFF. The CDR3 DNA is TGCAGTGCTAGAGATGGGGCGGGGACAAACTCCGGGGAGCTGTTTTTT.

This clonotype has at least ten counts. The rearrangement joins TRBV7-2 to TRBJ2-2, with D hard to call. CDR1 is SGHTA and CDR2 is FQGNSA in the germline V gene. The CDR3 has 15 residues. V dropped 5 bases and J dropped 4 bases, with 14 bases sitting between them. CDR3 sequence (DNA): TGTGCCAGCAGCCAGATCACCGGCGCCACCGGGGAGCTGTTTTTT. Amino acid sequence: CASSQITGATGELFF.

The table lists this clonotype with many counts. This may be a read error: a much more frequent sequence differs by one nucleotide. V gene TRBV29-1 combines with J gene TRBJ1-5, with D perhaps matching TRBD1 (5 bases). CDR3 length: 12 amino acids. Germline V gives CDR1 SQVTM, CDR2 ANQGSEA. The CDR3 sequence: CGGGDVGEPQHF. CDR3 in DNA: TGCGGCGGGGGGGATGTGGGGGAGCCCCAGCATTTT.

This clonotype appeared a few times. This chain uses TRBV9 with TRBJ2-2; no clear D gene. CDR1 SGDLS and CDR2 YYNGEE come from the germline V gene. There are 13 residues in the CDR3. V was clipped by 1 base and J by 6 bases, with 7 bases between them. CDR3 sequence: CASSVLEAGELFF. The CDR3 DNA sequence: TGTGCCAGCAGCGTACTCGAGGCCGGGGAGCTGTTTTTT.

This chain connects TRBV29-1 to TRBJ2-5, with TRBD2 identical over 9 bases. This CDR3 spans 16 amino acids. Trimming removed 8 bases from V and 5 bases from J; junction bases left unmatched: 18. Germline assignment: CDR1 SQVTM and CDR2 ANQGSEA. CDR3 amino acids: CSSGGGLAGSWETQYF. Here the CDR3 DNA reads TGCAGCAGTGGAGGAGGTCTAGCGGGATCTTGGGAGACCCAGTACTTC.

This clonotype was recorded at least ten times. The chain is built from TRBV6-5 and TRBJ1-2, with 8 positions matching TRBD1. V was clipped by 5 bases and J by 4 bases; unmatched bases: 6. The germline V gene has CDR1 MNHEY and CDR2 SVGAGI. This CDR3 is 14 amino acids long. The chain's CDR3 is CASSPRTGSYGYTF. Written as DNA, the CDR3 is TGTGCCAGCAGTCCCCGGACAGGGTCCTATGGCTACACCTTC.

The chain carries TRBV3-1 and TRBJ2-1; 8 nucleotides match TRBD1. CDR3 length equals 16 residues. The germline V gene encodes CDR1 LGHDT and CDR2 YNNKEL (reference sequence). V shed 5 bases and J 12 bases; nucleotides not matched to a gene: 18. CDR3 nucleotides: TGTGCCAGCAGCTTAACCAGCAGGGGGCGGGCAGATACGCAGTTCTTC. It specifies CASSLTSRGRADTQFF.

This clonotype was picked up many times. The DNA of the CDR3 is TGTGCCAGCAGCCCCACCGGGAGCCCATACGAGCAGTACTTC. Its translation is CASSPTGSPYEQYF. The chain joins TRBV28 to TRBJ2-7, with a possible D match to TRBD2 (6 bases). Deletions cut 6 bases from V and 4 bases from J, with 16 bases between. This CDR3 spans 14 amino acids. From germline, CDR1 is MDHEN and CDR2 SYDVKM. Complete variable domain (other parts from reference TRBV28 and TRBJ2-7): DVKVTQSSRYLVKRTGEKVFLECVQDMDHENMFWYRQDPGLGLRLIYFSYDVKMKEKGDIPEGYSVSREKKERFSLILESASTNQTSMYLCASSPTGSPYEQYFGPGTRLTVT.

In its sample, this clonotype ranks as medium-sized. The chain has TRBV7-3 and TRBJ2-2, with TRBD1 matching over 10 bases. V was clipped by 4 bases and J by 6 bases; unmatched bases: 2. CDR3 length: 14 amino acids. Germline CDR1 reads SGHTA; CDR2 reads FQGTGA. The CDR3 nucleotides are TGTGCCAGCAGCTCCGGGACAGGGGCCGGGGAGCTGTTTTTT. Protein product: CASSSGTGAGELFF.

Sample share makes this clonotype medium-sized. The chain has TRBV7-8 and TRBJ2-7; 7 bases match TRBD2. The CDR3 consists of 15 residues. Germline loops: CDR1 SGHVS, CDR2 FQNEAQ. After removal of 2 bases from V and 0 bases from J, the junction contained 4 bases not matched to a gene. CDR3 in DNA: TGTGCCAGCAGCTTACTTGCGGGAGTCTCCTACGAGCAGTACTTC. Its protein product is CASSLLAGVSYEQYF.

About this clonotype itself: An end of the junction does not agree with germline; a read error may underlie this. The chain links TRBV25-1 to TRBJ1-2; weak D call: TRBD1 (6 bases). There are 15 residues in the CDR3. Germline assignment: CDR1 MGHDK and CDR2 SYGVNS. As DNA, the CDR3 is TGTGCCAGCAGTGAATATAAGGGGGAGAGCTCGGGCTACACTTTC. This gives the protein CASSEYKGESSGYTF.

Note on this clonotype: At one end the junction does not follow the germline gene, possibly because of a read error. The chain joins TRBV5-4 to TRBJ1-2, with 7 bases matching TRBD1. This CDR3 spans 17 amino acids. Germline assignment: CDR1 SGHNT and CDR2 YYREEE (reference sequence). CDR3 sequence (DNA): TGTGCCGGCAGGGCGGACCGGCGAGGGGGCAAAAACTATGGCTACACCTTC. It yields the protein CAGRADRRGGKNYGYTF.

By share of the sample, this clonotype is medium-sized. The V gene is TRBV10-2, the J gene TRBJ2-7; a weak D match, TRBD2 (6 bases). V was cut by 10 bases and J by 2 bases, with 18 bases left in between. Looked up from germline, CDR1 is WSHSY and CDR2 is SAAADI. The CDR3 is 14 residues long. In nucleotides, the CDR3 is TGCGCCACCCGCGACGGCGGGGAGGCCTACGAGCAGTACTTC. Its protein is CATRDGGEAYEQYF.

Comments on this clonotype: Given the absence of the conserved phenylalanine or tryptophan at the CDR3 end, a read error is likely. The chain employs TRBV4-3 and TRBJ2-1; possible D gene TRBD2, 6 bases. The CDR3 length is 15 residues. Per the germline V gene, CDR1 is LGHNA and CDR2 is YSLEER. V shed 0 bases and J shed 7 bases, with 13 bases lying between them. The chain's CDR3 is CASSQEDGRTNEQFL. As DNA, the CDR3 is TGCGCCAGCAGCCAAGAAGACGGGAGAACGAATGAGCAGTTCCTC.

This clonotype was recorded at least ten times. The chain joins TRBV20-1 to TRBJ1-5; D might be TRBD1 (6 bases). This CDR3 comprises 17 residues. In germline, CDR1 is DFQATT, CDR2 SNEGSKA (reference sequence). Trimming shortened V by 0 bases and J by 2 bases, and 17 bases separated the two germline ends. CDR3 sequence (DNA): TGCAGTGCTAGAGAGCTGCGAGGGGGGCGCGGCAATCAGCCCCAGCATTTT. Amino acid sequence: CSARELRGGRGNQPQHF.

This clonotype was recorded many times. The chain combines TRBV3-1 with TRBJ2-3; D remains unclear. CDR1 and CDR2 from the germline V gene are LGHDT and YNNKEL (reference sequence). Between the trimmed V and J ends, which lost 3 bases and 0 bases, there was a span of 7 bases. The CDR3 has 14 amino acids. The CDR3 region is CASSQDLSTDTQYF. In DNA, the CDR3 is TGTGCCAGCAGCCAGGATCTTAGCACAGATACGCAGTATTTT.

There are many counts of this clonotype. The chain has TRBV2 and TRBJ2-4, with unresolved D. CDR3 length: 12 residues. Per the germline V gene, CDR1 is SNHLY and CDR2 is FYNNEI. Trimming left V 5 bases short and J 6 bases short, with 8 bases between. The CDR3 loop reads CASSWVGNIQYF. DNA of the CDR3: TGTGCCAGCAGTTGGGTGGGAAACATTCAGTACTTC. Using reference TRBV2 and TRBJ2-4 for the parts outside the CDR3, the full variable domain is EPEVTQTPSHQVTQMGQEVILRCVPISNHLYFYWYRQILGQKVEFLVSFYNNEISEKSEIFDDQFSVERPDGSNFTLKIRSTKLEDSAMYFCASSWVGNIQYFGAGTRLSVL.